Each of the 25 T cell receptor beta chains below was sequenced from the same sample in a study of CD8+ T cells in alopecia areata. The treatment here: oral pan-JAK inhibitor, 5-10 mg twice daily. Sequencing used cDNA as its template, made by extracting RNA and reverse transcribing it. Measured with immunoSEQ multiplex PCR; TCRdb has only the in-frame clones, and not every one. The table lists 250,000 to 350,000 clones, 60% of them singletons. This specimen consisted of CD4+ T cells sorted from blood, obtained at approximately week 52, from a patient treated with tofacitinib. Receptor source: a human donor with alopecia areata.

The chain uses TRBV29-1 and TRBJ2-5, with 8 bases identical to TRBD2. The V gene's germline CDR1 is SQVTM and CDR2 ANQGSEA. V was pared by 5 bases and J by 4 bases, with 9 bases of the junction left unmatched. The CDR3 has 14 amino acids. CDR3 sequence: CSVLIAGWGETQYF. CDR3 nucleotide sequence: TGCAGCGTTCTAATAGCGGGGTGGGGAGAGACCCAGTACTTC.

In nucleotides, the CDR3 is TGTGCCAGCAGTTACTCGGGGCAAACCTTCTTC. Translating gives CASSYSGQTFF. The chain carries TRBV6-5 and TRBJ2-1; maybe TRBD1 (5 bases). The germline CDR1 and CDR2 sequences are MNHEY and SVGAGI. This CDR3 has 11 residues. Deletions cut 0 bases from V and 16 bases from J, with 10 bases between.

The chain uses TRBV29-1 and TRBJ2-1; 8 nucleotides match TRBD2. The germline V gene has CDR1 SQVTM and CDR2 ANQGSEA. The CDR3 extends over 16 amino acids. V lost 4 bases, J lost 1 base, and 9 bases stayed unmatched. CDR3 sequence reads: CSVALQLAESYNEQFF. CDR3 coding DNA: TGCAGCGTTGCTCTCCAACTAGCGGAATCCTACAATGAGCAGTTCTTC.

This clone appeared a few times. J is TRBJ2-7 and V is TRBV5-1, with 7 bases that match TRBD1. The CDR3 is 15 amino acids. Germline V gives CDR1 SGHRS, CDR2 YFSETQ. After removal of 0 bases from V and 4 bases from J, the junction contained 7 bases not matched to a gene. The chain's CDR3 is CASSLETGNGYEQYF. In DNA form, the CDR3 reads TGCGCCAGCAGCTTGGAGACAGGGAATGGATACGAGCAGTACTTC.

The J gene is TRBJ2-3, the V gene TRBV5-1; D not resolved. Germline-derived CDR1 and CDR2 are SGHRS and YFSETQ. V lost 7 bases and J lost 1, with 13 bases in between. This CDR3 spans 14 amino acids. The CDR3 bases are TGCGCCAGCTCTCTCCCCAGCGGCACAGATACGCAGTATTTT. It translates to CASSLPSGTDTQYF.

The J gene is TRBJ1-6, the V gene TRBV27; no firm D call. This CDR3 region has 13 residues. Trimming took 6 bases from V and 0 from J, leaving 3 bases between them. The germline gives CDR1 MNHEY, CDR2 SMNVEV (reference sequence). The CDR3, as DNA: TGTGCCAGCAGAAGCTCCTATAATTCACCCCTCCACTTT. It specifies CASRSSYNSPLHF.

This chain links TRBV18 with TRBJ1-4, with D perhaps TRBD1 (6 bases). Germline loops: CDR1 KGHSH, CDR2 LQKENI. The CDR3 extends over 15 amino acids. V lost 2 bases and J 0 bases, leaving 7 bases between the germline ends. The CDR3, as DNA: TGTGCCAGCTCACCATCAGGGGCAACTAATGAAAAACTGTTTTTT. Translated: CASSPSGATNEKLFF. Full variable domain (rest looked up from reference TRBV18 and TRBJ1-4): NAGVMQNPRHLVRRRGQEARLRCSPMKGHSHVYWYRQLPEEGLKFMVYLQKENIIDESGMPKERFSAEFPKEGPSILRIQQVVRGDSAAYFCASSPSGATNEKLFFGSGTQLSVL.

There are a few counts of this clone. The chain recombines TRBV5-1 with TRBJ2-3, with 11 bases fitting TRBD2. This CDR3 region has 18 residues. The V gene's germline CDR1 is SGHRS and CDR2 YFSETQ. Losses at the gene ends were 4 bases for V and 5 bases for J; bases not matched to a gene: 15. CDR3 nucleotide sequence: TGCGCCAGCAGCGAGAAGGCTAGCGGGGGGTACGCACAAGATACGCAGTATTTT. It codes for CASSEKASGGYAQDTQYF.

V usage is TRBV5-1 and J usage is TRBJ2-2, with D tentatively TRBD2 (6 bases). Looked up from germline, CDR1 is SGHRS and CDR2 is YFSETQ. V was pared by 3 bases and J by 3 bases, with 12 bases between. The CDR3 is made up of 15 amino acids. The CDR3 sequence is CASSSTSSYTGELFF. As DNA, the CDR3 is TGCGCCAGCAGCTCGACTAGTTCCTACACCGGGGAGCTGTTTTTT.

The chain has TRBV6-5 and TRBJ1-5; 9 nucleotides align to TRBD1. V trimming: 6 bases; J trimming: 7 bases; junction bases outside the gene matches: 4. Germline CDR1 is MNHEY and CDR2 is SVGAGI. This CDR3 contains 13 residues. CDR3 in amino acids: CASRTGGGQPQHF. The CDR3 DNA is TGTGCCAGCAGAACAGGGGGCGGGCAGCCCCAGCATTTT.

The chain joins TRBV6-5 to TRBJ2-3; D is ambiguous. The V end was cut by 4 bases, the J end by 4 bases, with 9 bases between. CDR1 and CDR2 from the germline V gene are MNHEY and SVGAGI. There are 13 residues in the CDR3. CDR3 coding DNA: TGTGCCAGCAGTTCCCGGAAGCCAGATACGCAGTATTTT. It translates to CASSSRKPDTQYF.

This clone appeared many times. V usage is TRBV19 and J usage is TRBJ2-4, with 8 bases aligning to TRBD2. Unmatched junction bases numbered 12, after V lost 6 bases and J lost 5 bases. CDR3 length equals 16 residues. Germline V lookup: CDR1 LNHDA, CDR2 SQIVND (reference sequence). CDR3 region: CASSPSPSGGQNIQYF. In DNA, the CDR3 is TGTGCCAGTAGCCCCTCCCCCAGCGGGGGTCAAAACATTCAGTACTTC.

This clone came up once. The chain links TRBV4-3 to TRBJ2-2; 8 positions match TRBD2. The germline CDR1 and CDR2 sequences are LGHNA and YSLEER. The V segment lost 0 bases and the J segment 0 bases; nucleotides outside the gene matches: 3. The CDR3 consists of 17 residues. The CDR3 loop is CASSQDSGDTNTGELFF. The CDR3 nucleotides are TGCGCCAGCAGCCAAGATAGCGGGGACACGAACACCGGGGAGCTGTTTTTT.

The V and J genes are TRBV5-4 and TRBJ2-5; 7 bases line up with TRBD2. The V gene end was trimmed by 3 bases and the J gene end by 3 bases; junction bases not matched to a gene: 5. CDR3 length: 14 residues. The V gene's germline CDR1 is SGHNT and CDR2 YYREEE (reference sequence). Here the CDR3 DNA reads TGTGCCAGCAGCTCGCCGGGAGGAAAAGAGACCCAGTACTTC. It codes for CASSSPGGKETQYF.

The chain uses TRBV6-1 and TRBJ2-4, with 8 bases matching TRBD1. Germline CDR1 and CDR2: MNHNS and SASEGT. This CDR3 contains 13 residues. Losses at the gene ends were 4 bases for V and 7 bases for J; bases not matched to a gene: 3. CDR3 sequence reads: CASSANRGNIQYF. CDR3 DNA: TGTGCCAGCAGTGCTAACAGGGGGAACATTCAGTACTTC.

This CDR3 reads CAWVSRGWDTEAFF. In DNA form, the CDR3 reads TGTGCCTGGGTGTCTAGAGGCTGGGACACTGAAGCTTTCTTT. The rearrangement joins TRBV30 to TRBJ1-1; unclear D gene. Germline values: CDR1 GTSNPN, CDR2 SVGIG (reference sequence). V lost 5 bases and J lost 3, with 16 bases in between. This CDR3 contains 14 residues.

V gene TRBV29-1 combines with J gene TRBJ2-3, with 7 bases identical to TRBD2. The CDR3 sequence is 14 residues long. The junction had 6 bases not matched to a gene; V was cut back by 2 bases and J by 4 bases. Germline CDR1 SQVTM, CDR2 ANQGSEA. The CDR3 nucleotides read TGCAGCGTTGAACCCCGGGGGAGGGCAGATACGCAGTATTTT. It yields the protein CSVEPRGRADTQYF.

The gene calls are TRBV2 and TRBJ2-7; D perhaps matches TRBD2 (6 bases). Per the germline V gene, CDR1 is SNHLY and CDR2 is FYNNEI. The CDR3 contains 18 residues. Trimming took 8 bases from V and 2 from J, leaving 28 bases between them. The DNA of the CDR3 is TGTGCCAGCTGGGCGGGGCTGGCCGGGCGGGGACCACCCTACGAGCAGTACTTC. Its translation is CASWAGLAGRGPPYEQYF. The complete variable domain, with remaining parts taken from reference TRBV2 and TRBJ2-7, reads EPEVTQTPSHQVTQMGQEVILRCVPISNHLYFYWYRQILGQKVEFLVSFYNNEISEKSEIFDDQFSVERPDGSNFTLKIRSTKLEDSAMYFCASWAGLAGRGPPYEQYFGPGTRLTVT.

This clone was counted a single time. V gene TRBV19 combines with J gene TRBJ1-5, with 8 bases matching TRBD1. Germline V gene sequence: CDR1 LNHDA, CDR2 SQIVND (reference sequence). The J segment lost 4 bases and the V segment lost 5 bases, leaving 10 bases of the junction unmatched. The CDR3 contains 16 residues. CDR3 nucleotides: TGTGCCAGTAGTTGGAGGCAGGGGGCGCTGAATCAGCCCCAGCATTTT. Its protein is CASSWRQGALNQPQHF.

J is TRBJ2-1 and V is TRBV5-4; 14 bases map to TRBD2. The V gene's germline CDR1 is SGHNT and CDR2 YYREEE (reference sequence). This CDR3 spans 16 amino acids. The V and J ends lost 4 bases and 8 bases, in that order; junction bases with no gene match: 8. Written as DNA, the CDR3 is TGTGCCAGCAGCAGGAGACTAGCGGGGGGGCTCGATGAGCAGTTCTTC. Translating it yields CASSRRLAGGLDEQFF.

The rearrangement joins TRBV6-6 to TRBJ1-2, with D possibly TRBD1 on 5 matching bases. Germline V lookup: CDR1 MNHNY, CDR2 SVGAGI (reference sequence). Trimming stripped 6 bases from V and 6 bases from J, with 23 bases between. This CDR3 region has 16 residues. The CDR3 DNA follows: TGTGCCAGCAGGATCCTCGGTGGGGGGAAAGAGGATGGCTACACCTTC. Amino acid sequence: CASRILGGGKEDGYTF.

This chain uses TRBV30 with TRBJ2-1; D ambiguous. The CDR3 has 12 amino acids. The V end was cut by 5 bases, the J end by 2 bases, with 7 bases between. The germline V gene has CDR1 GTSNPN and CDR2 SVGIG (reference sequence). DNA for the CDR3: TGTGCCTGGGGAGAGCCCTACAATGAGCAGTTCTTC. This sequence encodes CAWGEPYNEQFF.

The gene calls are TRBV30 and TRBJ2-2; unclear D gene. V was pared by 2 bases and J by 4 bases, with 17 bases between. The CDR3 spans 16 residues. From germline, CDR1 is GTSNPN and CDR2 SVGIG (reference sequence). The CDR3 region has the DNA TGTGCCTGGAGTTCAGACCCCCTTGGCGTCACCGGGGAGCTGTTTTTT. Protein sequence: CAWSSDPLGVTGELFF.

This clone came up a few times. CDR3 nucleotides: TGTGCCAGCAGCGCGGGTCTTCGGCGGGGGTTGATAGATACGCAGTATTTT. Residues: CASSAGLRRGLIDTQYF. The chain is built from TRBV9 and TRBJ2-3; 7 bases fit TRBD2. The CDR3 has 17 residues. In germline, CDR1 is SGDLS, CDR2 YYNGEE. Unmatched junction bases numbered 15, after V lost 3 bases and J lost 5 bases.

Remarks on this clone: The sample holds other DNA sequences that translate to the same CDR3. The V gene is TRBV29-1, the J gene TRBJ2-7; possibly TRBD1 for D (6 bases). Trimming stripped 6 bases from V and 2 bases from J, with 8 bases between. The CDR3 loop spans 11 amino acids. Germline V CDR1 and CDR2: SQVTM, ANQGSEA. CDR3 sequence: CSVGQTYEQYF. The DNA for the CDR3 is TGCAGCGTCGGACAGACCTACGAGCAGTACTTC.